The 7 T cell receptor beta chains listed next were all sequenced from one sample in a study of identical twins. TCRdb reprocessed the 5' RACE reads via MiXCR and lists one record per CDR3 protein. The repertoire holds about 220,000 distinct CDR3 sequences, with less than 8% as singletons. This sample was also put to use in a study of yellow fever vaccine responses in identical twins.

Input material: memory (CD45RO+) T cells sorted from blood. The receptors here all came from a woman aged 18-30 years in good health.

This sequence joins TRBV28 and TRBJ1-5; 8 bases fit TRBD1. V lost 5 bases and J lost 5; bases outside the gene matches: 8. This CDR3 contains 15 residues. CDR1 and CDR2 (germline): MDHEN, SYDVKM. CDR3 amino acids: CASSHGQGGYQPQHF. CDR3 nucleotide sequence: TGTGCCAGCAGTCATGGACAGGGAGGTTATCAGCCCCAGCATTTT.

This clonotype was found many times. The chain recombines TRBV5-1 with TRBJ2-2; TRBD2 agrees at 10 bases. This CDR3 comprises 15 residues. Germline V gene sequence: CDR1 SGHRS, CDR2 YFSETQ. Losses at the gene ends were 4 bases for V and 4 bases for J; bases not matched to a gene: 4. The CDR3 is CASSTASGSTGELFF. The CDR3 DNA sequence: TGCGCCAGCAGCACCGCTAGCGGGAGCACCGGGGAGCTGTTTTTT. Full variable domain (missing parts from reference TRBV5-1 and TRBJ2-2): KAGVTQTPRYLIKTRGQQVTLSCSPISGHRSVSWYQQTPGQGLQFLFEYFSETQRNKGNFPGRFSGRQFSNSRSEMNVSTLELGDSALYLCASSTASGSTGELFFGEGSRLTVL.

In its sample, this clonotype was seen a few times. The rearrangement joins TRBV12-3 or TRBV12-4 to TRBJ1-6, with 9 bases identical to TRBD1. Unmatched junction bases numbered 8, after V lost 8 bases and J lost 9 bases. CDR3 length: 14 amino acids. The CDR3 coding sequence is TGTGCCAGCGGACAGGGGTTCGTGAGTTCACCCCTCCACTTT. This translates into CASGQGFVSSPLHF.

This clonotype showed up many times. The rearrangement uses TRBV6-1 and TRBJ1-5, with 7 nucleotides matching TRBD1. Germline CDR1 reads MNHNS; CDR2 reads SASEGT. The CDR3 extends over 14 amino acids. J lost 7 bases, V lost 6 bases, and 9 bases had no gene match. The CDR3 DNA reads as TGTGCCAGCAGACTAAAACAGGGGAACCAGCCCCAGCATTTT. Translated: CASRLKQGNQPQHF.

This CDR3 is CASSPPRVGNSPLHF. The CDR3 bases are TGTGCCAGCAGCCCACCCCGGGTTGGAAATTCACCCCTCCACTTT. The chain has TRBV28 and TRBJ1-6; D gene uncertain. This CDR3 is built from 15 residues. The V gene lost 6 bases and the J gene lost 7 bases, with 16 bases spanning the gap. Per germline, CDR1 MDHEN and CDR2 SYDVKM.

The chain is built from TRBV7-2 and TRBJ2-3; D is ambiguous. V was trimmed by 6 bases and J by 4 bases, leaving 20 bases between them. CDR3 length: 16 amino acids. Germline lookup yields CDR1 SGHTA and CDR2 FQGNSA. CDR3 residues: CASRPLFGSVPDTQYF. For the CDR3, the DNA is TGTGCCAGCAGACCGCTTTTCGGTTCCGTTCCAGATACGCAGTATTTT.

This clonotype was seen a handful of times. The CDR3 sequence is CASSPQGYKNIQYF. CDR3 DNA sequence: TGTGCCAGCAGCCCACAGGGGTACAAAAACATTCAGTACTTC. The chain carries TRBV28 and TRBJ2-4; TRBD1 aligns across 7 bases. V dropped 6 bases and J dropped 3; count of bases not matched to a gene: 5. This CDR3 has 14 residues. Germline loops: CDR1 MDHEN, CDR2 SYDVKM.